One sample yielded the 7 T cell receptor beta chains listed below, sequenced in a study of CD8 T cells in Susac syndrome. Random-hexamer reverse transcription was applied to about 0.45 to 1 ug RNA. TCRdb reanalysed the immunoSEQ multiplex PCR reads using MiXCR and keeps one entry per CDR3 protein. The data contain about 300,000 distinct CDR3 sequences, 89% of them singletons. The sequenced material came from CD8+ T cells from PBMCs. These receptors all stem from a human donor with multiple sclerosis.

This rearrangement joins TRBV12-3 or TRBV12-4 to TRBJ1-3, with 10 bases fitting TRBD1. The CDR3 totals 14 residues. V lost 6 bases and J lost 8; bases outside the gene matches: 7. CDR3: CASSMTGGADTIYF. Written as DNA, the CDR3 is TGTGCCAGCAGCATGACAGGGGGCGCGGACACCATATATTTT.

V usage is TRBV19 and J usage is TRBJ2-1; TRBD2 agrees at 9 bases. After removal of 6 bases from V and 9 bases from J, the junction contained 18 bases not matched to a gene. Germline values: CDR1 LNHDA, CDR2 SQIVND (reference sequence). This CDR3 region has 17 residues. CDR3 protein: CASSLSGRPYGSSEQFF. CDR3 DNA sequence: TGTGCCAGTAGCCTCAGCGGGAGGCCCTATGGGTCCAGTGAGCAGTTCTTC.

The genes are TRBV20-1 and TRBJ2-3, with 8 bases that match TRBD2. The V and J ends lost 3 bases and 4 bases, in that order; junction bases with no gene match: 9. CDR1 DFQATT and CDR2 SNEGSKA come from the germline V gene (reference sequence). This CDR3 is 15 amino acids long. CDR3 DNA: TGCAGTGCTAGCGATCTGGACGGGAGGGCAGATACGCAGTATTTT. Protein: CSASDLDGRADTQYF.

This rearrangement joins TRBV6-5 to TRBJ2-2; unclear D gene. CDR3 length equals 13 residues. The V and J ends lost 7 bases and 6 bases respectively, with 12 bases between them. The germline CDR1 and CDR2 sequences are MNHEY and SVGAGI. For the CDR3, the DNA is TGTGCCAGCACCCGCGGTCTCTCCGGGGAGCTGTTTTTT. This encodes CASTRGLSGELFF.

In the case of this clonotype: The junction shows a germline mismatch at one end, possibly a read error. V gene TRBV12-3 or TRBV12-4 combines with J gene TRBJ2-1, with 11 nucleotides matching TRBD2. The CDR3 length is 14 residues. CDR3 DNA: TGTGCCAGCAGCTTAGCGGGGGGGCGGCGTGAGCAGTTCTTC. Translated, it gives CASSLAGGRREQFF.

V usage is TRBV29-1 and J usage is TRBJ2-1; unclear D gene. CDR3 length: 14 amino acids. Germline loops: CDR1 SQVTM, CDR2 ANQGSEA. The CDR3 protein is CSGLGGSLNNEQFF. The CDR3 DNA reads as TGCAGTGGTCTGGGTGGATCTTTAAACAATGAGCAGTTCTTC.

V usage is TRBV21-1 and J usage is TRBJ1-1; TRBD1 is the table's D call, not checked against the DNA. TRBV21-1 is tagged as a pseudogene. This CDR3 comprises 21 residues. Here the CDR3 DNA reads TGTGCCAGCAGCAAAGGAGGAGCCCGGGACCCTCCGGGTCAATGTCCTCAAGGGGCTTTCTTT. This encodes CASSKGGARDPPGQCPQGAFF.